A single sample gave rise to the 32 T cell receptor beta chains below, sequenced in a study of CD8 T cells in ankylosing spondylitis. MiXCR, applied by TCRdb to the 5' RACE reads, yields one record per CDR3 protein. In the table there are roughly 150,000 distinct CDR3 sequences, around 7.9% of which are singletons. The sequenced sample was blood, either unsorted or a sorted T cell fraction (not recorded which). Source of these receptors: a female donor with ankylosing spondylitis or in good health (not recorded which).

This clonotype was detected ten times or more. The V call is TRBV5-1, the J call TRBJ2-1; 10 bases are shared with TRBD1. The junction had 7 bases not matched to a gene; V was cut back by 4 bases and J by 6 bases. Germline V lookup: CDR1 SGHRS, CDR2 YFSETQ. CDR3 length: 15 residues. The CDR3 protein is CASSIRDRGLNEQFF. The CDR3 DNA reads TGCGCCAGCAGCATCCGGGACAGGGGCCTCAATGAGCAGTTCTTC.

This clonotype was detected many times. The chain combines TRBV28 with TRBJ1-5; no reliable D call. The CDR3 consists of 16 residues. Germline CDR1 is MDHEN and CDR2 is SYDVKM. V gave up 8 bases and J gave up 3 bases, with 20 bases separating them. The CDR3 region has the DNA TGTGCCAGCCGGGGAAATGGTGGAGGGTTCAATCAGCCCCAGCATTTT. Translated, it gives CASRGNGGGFNQPQHF.

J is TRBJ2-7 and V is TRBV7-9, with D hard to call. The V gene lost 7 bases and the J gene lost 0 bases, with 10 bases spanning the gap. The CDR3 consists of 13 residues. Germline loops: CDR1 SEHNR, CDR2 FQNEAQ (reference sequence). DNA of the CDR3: TGTGCCAGCATCCCTGCTCTCTCCTACGAGCAGTACTTC. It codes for CASIPALSYEQYF.

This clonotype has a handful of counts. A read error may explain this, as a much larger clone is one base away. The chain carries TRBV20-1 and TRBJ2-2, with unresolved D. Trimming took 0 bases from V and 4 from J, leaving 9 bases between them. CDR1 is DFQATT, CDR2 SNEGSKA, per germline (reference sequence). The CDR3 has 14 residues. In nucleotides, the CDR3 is TGCAGTGCTAGAGACGAGTTGGGCACCGGGGAGCTGTTTTTT. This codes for CSARDELGTGELFF.

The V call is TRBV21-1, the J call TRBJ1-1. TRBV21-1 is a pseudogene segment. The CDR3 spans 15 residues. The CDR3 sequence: CASSKELFSNTEAFF. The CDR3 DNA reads TGTGCCAGCAGCAAAGAACTTTTTTCTAACACTGAAGCTTTCTTT.

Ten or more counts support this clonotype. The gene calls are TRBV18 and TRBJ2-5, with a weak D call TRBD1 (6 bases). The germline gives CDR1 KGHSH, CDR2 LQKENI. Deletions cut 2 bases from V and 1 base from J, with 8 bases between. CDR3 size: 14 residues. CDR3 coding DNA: TGTGCCAGCTCACCAACAGGGCCCCAAGAGACCCAGTACTTC. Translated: CASSPTGPQETQYF.

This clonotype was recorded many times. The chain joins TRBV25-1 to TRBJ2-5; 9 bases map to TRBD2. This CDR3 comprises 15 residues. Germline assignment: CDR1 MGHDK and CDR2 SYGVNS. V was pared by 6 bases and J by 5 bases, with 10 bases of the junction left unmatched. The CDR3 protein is CASSSSSGDTETQYF. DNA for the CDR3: TGTGCCAGCAGCTCCTCTAGCGGGGATACGGAGACCCAGTACTTC.

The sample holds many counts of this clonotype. The CDR3 DNA reads as TGCGCCAGCAGCCAAGATCCCCCGCAGGGGGGGGCAGATACGCAGTATTTT. This codes for CASSQDPPQGGADTQYF. The chain uses TRBV4-1 and TRBJ2-3; D might be TRBD1 or TRBD2, each matching 7 bases. V was cut by 0 bases and J by 4 bases, with 17 bases left in between. The V gene's germline CDR1 is MGHRA and CDR2 YSYEKL. This CDR3 has 17 residues.

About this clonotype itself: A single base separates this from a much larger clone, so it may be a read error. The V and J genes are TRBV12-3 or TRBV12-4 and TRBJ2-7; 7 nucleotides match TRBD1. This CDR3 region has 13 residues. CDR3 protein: CTSSTGTDYEQYF. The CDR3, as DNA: TGTACCAGCAGTACCGGGACAGATTACGAGCAGTACTTC.

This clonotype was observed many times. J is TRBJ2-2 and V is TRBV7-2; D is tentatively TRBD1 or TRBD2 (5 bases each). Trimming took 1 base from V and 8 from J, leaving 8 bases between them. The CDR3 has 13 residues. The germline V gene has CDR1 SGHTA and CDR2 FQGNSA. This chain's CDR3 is CASSLVWGGELFF. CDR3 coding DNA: TGTGCCAGCAGCTTAGTTTGGGGGGGGGAGCTGTTTTTT.

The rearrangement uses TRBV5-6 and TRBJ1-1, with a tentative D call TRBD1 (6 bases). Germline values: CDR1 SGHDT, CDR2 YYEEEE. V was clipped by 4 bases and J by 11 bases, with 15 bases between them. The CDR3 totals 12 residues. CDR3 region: CASSIWTELAFF. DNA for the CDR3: TGTGCCAGCAGCATCTGGACAGAGTTGGCTTTCTTT.

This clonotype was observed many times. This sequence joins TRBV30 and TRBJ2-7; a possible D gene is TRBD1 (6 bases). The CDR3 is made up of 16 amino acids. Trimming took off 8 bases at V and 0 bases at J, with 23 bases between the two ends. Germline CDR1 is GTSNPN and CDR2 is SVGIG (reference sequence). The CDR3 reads CARKARTGPFSYEQYF. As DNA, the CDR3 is TGTGCCCGAAAGGCCCGCACAGGGCCCTTCTCCTACGAGCAGTACTTC.

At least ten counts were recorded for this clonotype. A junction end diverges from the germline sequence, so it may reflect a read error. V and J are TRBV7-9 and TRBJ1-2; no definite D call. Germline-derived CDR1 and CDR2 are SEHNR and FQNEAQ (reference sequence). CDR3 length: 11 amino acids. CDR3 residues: CASSLGWPVVF. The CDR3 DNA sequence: TGTGCCAGCAGCTTAGGATGGCCAGTTGTCTTC.

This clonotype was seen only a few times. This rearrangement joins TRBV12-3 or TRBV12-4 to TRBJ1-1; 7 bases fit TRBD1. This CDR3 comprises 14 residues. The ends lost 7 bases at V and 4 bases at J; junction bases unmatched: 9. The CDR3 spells CASTLGGDSTEAFF. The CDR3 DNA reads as TGTGCCAGCACCCTAGGGGGGGACAGCACTGAAGCTTTCTTT.

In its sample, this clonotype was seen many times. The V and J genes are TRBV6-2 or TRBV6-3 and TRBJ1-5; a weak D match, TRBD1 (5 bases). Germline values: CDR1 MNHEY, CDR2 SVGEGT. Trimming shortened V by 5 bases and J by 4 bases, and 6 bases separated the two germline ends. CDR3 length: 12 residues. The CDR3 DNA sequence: TGTGCCAGCAGTCAGGGAAATCAGCCCCAGCATTTT. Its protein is CASSQGNQPQHF.

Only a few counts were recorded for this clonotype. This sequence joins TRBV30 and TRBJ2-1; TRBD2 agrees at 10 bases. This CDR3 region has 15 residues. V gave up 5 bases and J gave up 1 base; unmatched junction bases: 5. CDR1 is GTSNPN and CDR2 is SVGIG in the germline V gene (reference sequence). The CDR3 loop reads CAWSSGGGSYNEQFF. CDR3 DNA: TGTGCCTGGTCTAGCGGGGGTGGTTCCTACAATGAGCAGTTCTTC.

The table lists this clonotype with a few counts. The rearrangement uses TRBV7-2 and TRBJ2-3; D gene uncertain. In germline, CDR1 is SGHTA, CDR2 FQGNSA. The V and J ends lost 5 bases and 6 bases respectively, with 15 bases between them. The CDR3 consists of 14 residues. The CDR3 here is CASSPMGLGDTQYF. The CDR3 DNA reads TGTGCCAGCAGCCCAATGGGTTTGGGGGATACGCAGTATTTT.

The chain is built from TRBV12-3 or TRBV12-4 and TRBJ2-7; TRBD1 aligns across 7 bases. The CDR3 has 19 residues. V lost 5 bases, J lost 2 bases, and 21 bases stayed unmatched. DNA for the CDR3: TGTGCCAGCAGTGCCGTGCCCGCATTAACCTGGGACAGTCCCTACGAGCAGTACTTC. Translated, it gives CASSAVPALTWDSPYEQYF.

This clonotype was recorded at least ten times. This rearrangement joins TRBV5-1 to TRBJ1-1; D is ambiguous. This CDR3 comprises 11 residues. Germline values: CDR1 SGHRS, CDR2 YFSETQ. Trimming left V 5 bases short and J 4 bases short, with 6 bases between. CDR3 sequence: CASRVGTEAFF. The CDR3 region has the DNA TGCGCCAGCAGAGTGGGCACTGAAGCTTTCTTT.

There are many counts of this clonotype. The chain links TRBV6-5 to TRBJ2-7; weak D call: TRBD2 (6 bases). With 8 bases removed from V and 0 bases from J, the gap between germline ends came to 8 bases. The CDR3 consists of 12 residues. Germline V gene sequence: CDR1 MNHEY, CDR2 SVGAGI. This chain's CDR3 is CASEGLSYEQYF. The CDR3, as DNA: TGTGCCAGCGAGGGACTCTCCTACGAGCAGTACTTC.

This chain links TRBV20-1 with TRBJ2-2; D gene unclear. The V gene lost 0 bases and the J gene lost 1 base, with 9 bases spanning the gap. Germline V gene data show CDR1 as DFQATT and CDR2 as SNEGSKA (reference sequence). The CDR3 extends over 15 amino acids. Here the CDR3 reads CSARDFAGNTGELFF. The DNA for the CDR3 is TGCAGTGCTAGAGATTTCGCAGGGAACACCGGGGAGCTGTTTTTT.

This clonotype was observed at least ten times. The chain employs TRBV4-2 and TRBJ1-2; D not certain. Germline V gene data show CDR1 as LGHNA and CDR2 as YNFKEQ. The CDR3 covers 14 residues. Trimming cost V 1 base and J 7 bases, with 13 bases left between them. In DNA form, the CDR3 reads TGTGCCAGCAGCCAAGGCCGGGCCCGCAGTGGCTACACCTTC. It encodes CASSQGRARSGYTF.

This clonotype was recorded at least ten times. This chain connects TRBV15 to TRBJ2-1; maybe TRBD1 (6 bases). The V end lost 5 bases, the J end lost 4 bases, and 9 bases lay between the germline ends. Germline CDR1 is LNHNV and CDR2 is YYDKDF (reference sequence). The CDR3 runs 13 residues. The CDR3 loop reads CATSPDSYNEQFF. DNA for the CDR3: TGTGCCACCAGCCCGGACAGTTACAATGAGCAGTTCTTC.

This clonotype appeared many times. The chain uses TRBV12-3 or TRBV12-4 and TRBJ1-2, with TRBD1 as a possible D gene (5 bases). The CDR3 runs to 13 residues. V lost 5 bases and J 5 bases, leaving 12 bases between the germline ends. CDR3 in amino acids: CASSPGGPYGYTF. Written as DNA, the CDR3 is TGTGCCAGCAGTCCCGGGGGTCCGTATGGCTACACCTTC.

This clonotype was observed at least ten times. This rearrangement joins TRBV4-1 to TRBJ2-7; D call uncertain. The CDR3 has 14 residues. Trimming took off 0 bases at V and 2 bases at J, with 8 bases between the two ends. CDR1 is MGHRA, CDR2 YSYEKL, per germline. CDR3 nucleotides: TGCGCCAGCAGCCAAGACGGCCCGGCCTACGAGCAGTACTTC. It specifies CASSQDGPAYEQYF.

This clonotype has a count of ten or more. This CDR3 is CASSQDLTSGVDEQFF. As DNA, the CDR3 is TGTGCCAGCAGCCAAGATTTGACTAGCGGGGTCGATGAGCAGTTCTTC. The rearrangement links TRBV14 to TRBJ2-1; 11 nucleotides line up with TRBD2. V lost 0 bases to trimming and J lost 8 bases; unmatched junction nucleotides: 6. The CDR3 totals 16 residues. Per the germline V gene, CDR1 is SGHDN and CDR2 is FVKESK.

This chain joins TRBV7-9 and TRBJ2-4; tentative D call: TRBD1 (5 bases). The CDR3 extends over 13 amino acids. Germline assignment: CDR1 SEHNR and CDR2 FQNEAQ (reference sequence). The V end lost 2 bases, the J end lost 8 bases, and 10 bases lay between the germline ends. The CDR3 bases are TGTGCCAGCAGCTTATTGCAAGGGGACATTCAGTACTTC. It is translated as CASSLLQGDIQYF.

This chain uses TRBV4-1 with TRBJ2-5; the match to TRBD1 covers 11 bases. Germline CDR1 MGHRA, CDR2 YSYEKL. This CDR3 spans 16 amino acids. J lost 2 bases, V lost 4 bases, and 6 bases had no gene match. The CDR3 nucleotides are TGCGCCAGCAGCCGATCCGGGACAGGGGGTCAAGAGACCCAGTACTTC. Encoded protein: CASSRSGTGGQETQYF.

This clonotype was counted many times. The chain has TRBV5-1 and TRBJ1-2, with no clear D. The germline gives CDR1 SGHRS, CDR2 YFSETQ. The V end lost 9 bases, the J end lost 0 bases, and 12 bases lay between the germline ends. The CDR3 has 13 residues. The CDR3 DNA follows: TGCGCCACAGGCCGGGATCCTAACTATGGCTACACCTTC. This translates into CATGRDPNYGYTF.

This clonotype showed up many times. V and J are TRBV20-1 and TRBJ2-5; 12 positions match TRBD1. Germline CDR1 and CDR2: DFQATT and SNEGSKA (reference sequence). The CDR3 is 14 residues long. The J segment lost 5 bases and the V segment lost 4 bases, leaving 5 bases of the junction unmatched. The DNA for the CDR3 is TGCAGTGCTACGGGACAGGGGGCGCGGGAGACCCAGTACTTC. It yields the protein CSATGQGARETQYF.

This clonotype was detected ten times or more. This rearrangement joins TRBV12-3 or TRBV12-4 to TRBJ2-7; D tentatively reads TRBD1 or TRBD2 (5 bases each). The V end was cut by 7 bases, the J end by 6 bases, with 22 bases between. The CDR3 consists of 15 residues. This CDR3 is CASIDSFPRGGEQYF. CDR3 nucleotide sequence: TGTGCCAGCATTGACAGTTTCCCCCGGGGTGGCGAGCAGTACTTC.

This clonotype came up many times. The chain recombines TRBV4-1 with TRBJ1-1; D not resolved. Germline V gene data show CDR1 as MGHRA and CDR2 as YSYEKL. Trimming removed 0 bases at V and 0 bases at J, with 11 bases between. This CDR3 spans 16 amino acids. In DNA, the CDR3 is TGCGCCAGCAGCCAAGACGAGAGCATGATGAACACTGAAGCTTTCTTT. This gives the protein CASSQDESMMNTEAFF.